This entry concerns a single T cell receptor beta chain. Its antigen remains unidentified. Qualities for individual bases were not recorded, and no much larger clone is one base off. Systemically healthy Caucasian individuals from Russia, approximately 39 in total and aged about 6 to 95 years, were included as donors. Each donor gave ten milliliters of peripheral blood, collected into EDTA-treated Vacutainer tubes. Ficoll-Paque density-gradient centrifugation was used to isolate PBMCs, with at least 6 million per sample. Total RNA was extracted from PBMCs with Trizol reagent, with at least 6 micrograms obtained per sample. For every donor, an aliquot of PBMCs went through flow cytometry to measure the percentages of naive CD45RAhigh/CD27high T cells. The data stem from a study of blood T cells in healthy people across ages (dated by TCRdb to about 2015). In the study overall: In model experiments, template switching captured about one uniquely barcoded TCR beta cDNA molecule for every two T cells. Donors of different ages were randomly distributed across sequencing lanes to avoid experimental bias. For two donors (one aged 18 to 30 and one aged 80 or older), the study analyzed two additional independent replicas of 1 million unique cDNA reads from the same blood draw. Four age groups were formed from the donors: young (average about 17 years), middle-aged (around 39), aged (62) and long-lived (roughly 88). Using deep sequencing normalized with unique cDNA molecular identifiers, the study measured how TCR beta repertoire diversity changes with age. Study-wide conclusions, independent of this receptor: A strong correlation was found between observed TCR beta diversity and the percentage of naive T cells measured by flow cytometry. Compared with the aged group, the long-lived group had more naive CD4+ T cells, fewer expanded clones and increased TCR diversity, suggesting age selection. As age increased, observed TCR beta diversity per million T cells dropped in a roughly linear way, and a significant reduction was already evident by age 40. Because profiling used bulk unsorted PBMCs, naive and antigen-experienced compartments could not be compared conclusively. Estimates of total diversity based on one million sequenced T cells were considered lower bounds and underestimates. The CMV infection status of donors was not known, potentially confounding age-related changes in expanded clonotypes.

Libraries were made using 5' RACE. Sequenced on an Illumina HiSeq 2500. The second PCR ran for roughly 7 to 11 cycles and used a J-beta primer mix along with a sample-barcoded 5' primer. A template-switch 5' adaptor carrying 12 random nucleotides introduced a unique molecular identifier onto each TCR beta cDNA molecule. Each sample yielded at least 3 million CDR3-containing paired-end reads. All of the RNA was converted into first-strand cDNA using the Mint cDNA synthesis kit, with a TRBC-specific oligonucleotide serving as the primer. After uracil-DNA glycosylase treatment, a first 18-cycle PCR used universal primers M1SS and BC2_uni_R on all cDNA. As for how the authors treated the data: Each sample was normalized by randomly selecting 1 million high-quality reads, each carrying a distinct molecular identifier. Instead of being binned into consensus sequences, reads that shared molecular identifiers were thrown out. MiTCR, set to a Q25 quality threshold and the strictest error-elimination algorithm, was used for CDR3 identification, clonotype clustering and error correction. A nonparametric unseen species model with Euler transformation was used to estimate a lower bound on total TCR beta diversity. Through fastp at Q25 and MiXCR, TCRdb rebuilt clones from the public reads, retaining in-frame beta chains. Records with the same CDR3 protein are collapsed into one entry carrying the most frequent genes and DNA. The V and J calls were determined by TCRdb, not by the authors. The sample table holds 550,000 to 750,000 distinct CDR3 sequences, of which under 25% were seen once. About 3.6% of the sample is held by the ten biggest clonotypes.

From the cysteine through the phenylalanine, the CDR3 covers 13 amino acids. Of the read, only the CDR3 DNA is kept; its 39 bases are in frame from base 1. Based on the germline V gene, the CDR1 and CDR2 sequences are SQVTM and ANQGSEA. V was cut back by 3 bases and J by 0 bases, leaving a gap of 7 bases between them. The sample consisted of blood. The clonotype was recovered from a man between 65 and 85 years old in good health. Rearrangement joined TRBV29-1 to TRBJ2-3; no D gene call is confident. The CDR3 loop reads CSVDGVSTDTQYF. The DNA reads TGCAGCGTTGACGGCGTTAGCACAGATACGCAGTATTTT.